This T cell receptor beta chain appears in the sequencing data of a study of long-term antiretroviral therapy in people with HIV. Survey-level resolution applied to immunoSEQ assay v3.0. Some clones are missing from TCRdb's copy, which holds only in-frame ones; the method was immunoSEQ multiplex PCR. Of some 22,000 clones in the sample, around 82% are singletons; the top ten hold 8.1%. The germline V gene encodes CDR1 MNHEY and CDR2 SVGAGI. This CDR3 is 13 amino acids long. Between the trimmed V and J ends, which lost 7 bases and 1 base, there was a span of 10 bases. This receptor was identified in a man aged 50 to 59 with HIV. The chain employs TRBV6-5 and TRBJ1-1, with a possible D match to TRBD1 (6 bases). The specimen was unsorted PBMCs, collected at the start of antiretroviral therapy. In nucleotides, the CDR3 is TGTGCCAGCATGGGGGGCCAGAACACTGAAGCTTTCTTT. This encodes CASMGGQNTEAFF.